This T cell receptor beta chain was profiled in a study of cytomegalovirus exposure and HLA in healthy donors. Study at large: The study's early data release held roughly 90 million unique TCRs from HLA-typed donors.

Remarks on this clone: Antigen specificity is unknown.

PCR primers comprised 60 Vbeta and 13 Jbeta primers. TCRdb keeps only in-frame clones here, not all; method: immunoSEQ multiplex PCR. The top ten clones hold around 2.5% of a sample with about 130,000 clones, around 71% of them seen once. Study-level points and caveats: According to reports, the classifier identified cytomegalovirus status with high specificity and sensitivity.

Between the trimmed V and J ends, which lost 6 bases and 1 base, there was a span of 11 bases. This CDR3 has 14 amino acids. Germline V gene data show CDR1 as SGHRS and CDR2 as YFSETQ. This chain links TRBV5-1 with TRBJ1-3; D is perhaps TRBD1 (5 bases). The source of this sequence is a woman aged 55-75 years in good health and CMV-seropositive. Sequencing input: PBMCs. This CDR3 is CASKDSPSGNTIYF. The CDR3, as DNA: TGCGCCAGCAAAGACAGTCCTTCTGGAAACACCATATATTTT.